The next 6 T cell receptor beta chains were all read from a single sample in a study of post-analysis software for immune sequencing data (dated by TCRdb to the mid-2010s). The investigation overall reported the following: Several TRBV segments, including TRBV5-6, TRBV5-1 and TRBV20-1, were significantly more frequent in patients than controls.

These receptors have no identified antigens. The library was generated by PCR. The sequencer was an Illumina HiSeq 2500. To reduce PCR and sequencing biases, unique molecular identifiers were built into the TCR beta cDNA libraries. TCRdb reran the public reads through fastp at Q25 and MiXCR, keeping productive beta chains. A single entry per CDR3 protein holds the most common genes and DNA from its merged rows. In this sample the table shows 400,000 to 500,000 distinct CDR3 sequences, about 40% of which occur a single time. The top ten hold less than 10% of the sample. Sequenced input: blood. These receptors came from a girl aged 2 to 9 with multiple sclerosis.

This clonotype was seen just once. One end of the junction does not line up with germline, which may come from a read error. The chain joins TRBV4-2 to TRBJ2-7; TRBD2 might be the D (6 bases). The CDR3 consists of 15 residues. The germline V gene encodes CDR1 LGHNA and CDR2 YNFKEQ. This CDR3 is CAGSQIGGNDYEQYF. In DNA form, the CDR3 reads TGTGCCGGCAGCCAAATAGGCGGGAACGACTACGAGCAGTACTTC.

The V and J genes are TRBV11-3 and TRBJ1-5; D possibly corresponds to TRBD1 (5 bases). Deletions cut 0 bases from V and 7 bases from J, with 16 bases between. Germline CDR1 is SGHNT and CDR2 is YENEEA. The CDR3 totals 16 residues. The CDR3 sequence is CASSLDRRPGGQPQHF. The DNA of the CDR3 is TGTGCCAGCAGCTTAGATCGGCGGCCGGGGGGACAGCCCCAGCATTTT.

V gene TRBV4-2 combines with J gene TRBJ2-7; TRBD1 might be the D (6 bases). Germline CDR1 and CDR2: LGHNA and YNFKEQ. Trimming removed 0 bases from V and 3 bases from J, with 21 bases in between. This CDR3 is built from 18 residues. The CDR3 sequence is CASSQDDDPYRAVYEQYF. The CDR3 DNA is TGTGCCAGCAGCCAAGATGACGACCCGTACAGGGCCGTCTACGAGCAGTACTTC.

This clonotype has more than one count but fewer than ten. The rearrangement links TRBV29-1 to TRBJ2-3, with 9 bases lining up with TRBD2. Germline V gene lookup returns CDR1 SQVTM and CDR2 ANQGSEA. J lost 1 base, V lost 7 bases, and 3 bases had no gene match. CDR3 length: 13 residues. The CDR3 DNA follows: TGCAGCGAGATAGCGGGGGGCACAGATACGCAGTATTTT. This translates into CSEIAGGTDTQYF.

This clonotype was recorded a few times. The chain is built from TRBV20-1 and TRBJ2-1; unclear D gene. The germline V gene has CDR1 DFQATT and CDR2 SNEGSKA (reference sequence). V was clipped by 1 base and J by 0 bases, with 13 bases between them. The length of the CDR3 is 16 residues. For the CDR3, the DNA is TGCAGTGCTAGAGTTACGGCTGTTAGCTCCTACAATGAGCAGTTCTTC. Protein product: CSARVTAVSSYNEQFF.

V is TRBV5-1 and J is TRBJ2-3, with a possible D match to TRBD1 (7 bases). This CDR3 spans 18 amino acids. Per germline, CDR1 SGHRS and CDR2 YFSETQ. Trimming shortened V by 3 bases and J by 2 bases, and 22 bases separated the two germline ends. The CDR3 DNA reads as TGCGCCAGCAGCTGGCGGGGCCAGGGGGAAGGGTACACAGATACGCAGTATTTT. Its protein is CASSWRGQGEGYTDTQYF.